Included here is one TCR beta chain sequence, with context. Sequenced by immunoSEQ multiplex PCR; TCRdb stores in-frame clones only, minus some. The data show roughly 350,000 clones, with around 88% seen just once and about 10% held by the top ten. The data derive from a study of Ad26.COV2.S vaccination and SARS-CoV-2 variants. The overall study: The authors gave Ad26.COV2.S intramuscularly, either once or twice 56 days apart.

The treatment is: 15 to 20 received Ad26.COV2.S at low or high dose, single or two shots; about five received placebo; per-sample allocation not given. Sampling occurred on day 63 after the first vaccine or placebo injection. CDR3 length: 13 amino acids. The germline CDR1 and CDR2 sequences are WNHNN and SYGVQD (reference sequence). The V segment lost 6 bases and the J segment 4 bases; nucleotides outside the gene matches: 3. The receptor comes from a person between 18 and 65 years old who received the Ad26.COV2.S COVID-19 vaccine or a placebo. The specimen comprised peripheral blood, sampled in a trial of Ad26.COV2.S vaccine versus placebo. The chain employs TRBV10-1 and TRBJ2-3, with 8 nucleotides matching TRBD2. In DNA form, the CDR3 reads TGCGCCAGCAGCGGGACTAGTGCAGATACGCAGTATTTT. It encodes CASSGTSADTQYF.